This T cell receptor (beta chain) was documented in a study of CD8 T cells in Susac syndrome. cDNA came from approximately 0.5 to 1 ug RNA primed by random hexamers. With immunoSEQ multiplex PCR, TCR beta CDR3 was amplified across 54 Vbeta and 13 Jbeta. Each CDR3 protein is one row after TCRdb ran MiXCR on the immunoSEQ multiplex PCR reads. The sample has about 69,000 distinct CDR3 sequences; just under 95% are singletons. Trimming cost V 5 bases and J 7 bases, with 21 bases left between them. The CDR3 is made up of 15 amino acids. Per the germline V gene, CDR1 is PRHDT and CDR2 is FYEKMQ (reference sequence). CD8+ and CD4+ T cells taken from blood had their TCR beta sequenced. Negative magnetic isolation gave CD8+ and CD4+ cells; FACS enriched CD8+ TEMRA.

V usage is TRBV13 and J usage is TRBJ2-7; D not resolved. Sequencing input: CD8+ T cells from PBMCs. The origin of this receptor is a human donor in good health. CDR3 bases: TGTGCCAGCAGCCTGGCTGGTGACGGCCAAGAAGAGCAGTACTTC. Amino acids: CASSLAGDGQEEQYF.